Listed below are T cell receptor beta chains from one sample, sequenced in a study of cytomegalovirus exposure and HLA in healthy donors. Method: immunoSEQ multiplex PCR; TCRdb's copy keeps in-frame clones and lacks some. The table includes 180,000 or so clones, approximately 80% detected once. Sequencing used PBMCs. These receptors all come from a girl aged 5-17 years in good health and CMV-seropositive. Both conserved end residues are part of each CDR3. The D gene is left open where the match is weak. Some rows have no size entry. The others give once, few or many, or a class for an expanded clone.

>-|TRBJ1-2|TRBV25-1|-
CASTSDRGAFGYTF
TGTGCCAGCACCTCGGACCGGGGGGCGTTTGGCTACACCTTC
>-|TRBJ2-7|TRBV5-4|TRBD2
CASSLATSGNLQYEQYF
TGTGCCAGCAGCTTGGCAACTAGCGGAAATTTGCAGTACGAGCAGTACTTC
>-|TRBJ1-1|TRBV5-1|-
CASRQGPTEAFF
TGCGCCAGCAGGCAGGGGCCCACTGAAGCTTTCTTT
>-|TRBJ2-1|TRBV18|TRBD1
CASSSDRGRMNEQFF
TGTGCCAGCTCAAGTGACAGGGGGCGGATGAATGAGCAGTTCTTC
>-|TRBJ2-7|TRBV6-5|TRBD2
CATTNSGSSGEQYF
TGTGCCACCACCAACAGCGGGAGCTCCGGAGAGCAGTACTTC
>-|TRBJ2-7|TRBV10-2|TRBD1
CAGTTQGTGVLYEQYF
TGCGCCGGCACGACCCAAGGGACAGGGGTTCTCTACGAGCAGTACTTC
>-|TRBJ1-6|TRBV2|-
CASSAVAHNSPLHF
TGTGCCAGCAGTGCGGTAGCCCATAATTCACCCCTCCACTTT
>-|TRBJ2-7|TRBV4-2|-
CASSFSPQGSSYEQYF
TGTGCCAGCAGCTTTTCCCCGCAGGGGTCCTCCTACGAGCAGTACTTC
>once|TRBJ2-5|TRBV9|TRBD2
CASSVGLAGIGETQYF
TGTGCCAGCAGCGTAGGACTAGCGGGTATAGGAGAGACCCAGTACTTC
>-|TRBJ1-1|TRBV27|-
CASSYGGIGNTEAFF
TGTGCCAGCAGCTATGGGGGCATTGGGAACACTGAAGCTTTCTTT
>-|TRBJ1-5|TRBV19|TRBD1
CASSIGTGAYSNQPQHF
TGTGCCAGTAGTATAGGTACAGGGGCTTATAGCAATCAGCCCCAGCATTTT
>once|TRBJ1-4|TRBV10-3|-
CASHLRVNEKLFF
TGTGCCTCCCACCTGAGGGTAAATGAAAAACTGTTTTTT
>-|TRBJ2-1|TRBV7-2|-
CASSLDGSGDYNEQFF
TGTGCCAGCAGCTTAGACGGGAGCGGAGACTACAATGAGCAGTTCTTC
>-|TRBJ2-7|TRBV11-2|-
CASSRTPAYEQYF
TGTGCCAGCAGCCGCACACCTGCCTACGAGCAGTACTTC
>few|TRBJ2-5|TRBV27|-
CASKLAGVETQYF
TGTGCCAGCAAACTGGCAGGGGTCGAGACCCAGTACTTC
>-|TRBJ1-1|TRBV19|-
CASSIFRGEAFF
TGTGCCAGTAGTATTTTTCGAGGTGAAGCTTTCTTT
>-|TRBJ2-7|TRBV5-4|-
CASSLVGPREYEQYF
TGTGCCAGCAGCTTGGTTGGACCCAGGGAATACGAGCAGTACTTC
>-|TRBJ2-6|TRBV7-8|TRBD2
CASSLVVWWFWGGSGANVLTF
TGTGCCAGCAGCTTAGTAGTGTGGTGGTTCTGGGGGGGCTCTGGGGCCAACGTCCTGACTTTC
>-|TRBJ2-7|TRBV5-1|-
CASSLAHSTDYEQYF
TGCGCCAGCAGCTTGGCCCACAGCACGGATTACGAGCAGTACTTC
>once|TRBJ1-4|TRBV4-1|TRBD1
CASSQVGTGVLFF
TGCGCCAGCAGCCAAGTGGGGACAGGGGTCCTGTTTTTT
>-|TRBJ2-7|TRBV18|TRBD1
CASSPTRTGSAYEQYF
TGTGCCAGCTCACCGACCCGGACAGGCTCCGCCTACGAGCAGTACTTC
>-|TRBJ2-7|TRBV11-2|-
CASSLAGYEQYF
TGTGCCAGCAGCTTAGCGGGCTACGAGCAGTACTTC
>-|TRBJ2-7|TRBV25-1|-
CASSELSGNSYEQYF
TGTGCCAGCAGTGAATTAAGCGGCAACTCCTACGAGCAGTACTTC
>-|TRBJ2-7|TRBV30|TRBD2
CAWRIAGVSYEQYF
TGTGCCTGGCGAATAGCGGGAGTGTCCTACGAGCAGTACTTC